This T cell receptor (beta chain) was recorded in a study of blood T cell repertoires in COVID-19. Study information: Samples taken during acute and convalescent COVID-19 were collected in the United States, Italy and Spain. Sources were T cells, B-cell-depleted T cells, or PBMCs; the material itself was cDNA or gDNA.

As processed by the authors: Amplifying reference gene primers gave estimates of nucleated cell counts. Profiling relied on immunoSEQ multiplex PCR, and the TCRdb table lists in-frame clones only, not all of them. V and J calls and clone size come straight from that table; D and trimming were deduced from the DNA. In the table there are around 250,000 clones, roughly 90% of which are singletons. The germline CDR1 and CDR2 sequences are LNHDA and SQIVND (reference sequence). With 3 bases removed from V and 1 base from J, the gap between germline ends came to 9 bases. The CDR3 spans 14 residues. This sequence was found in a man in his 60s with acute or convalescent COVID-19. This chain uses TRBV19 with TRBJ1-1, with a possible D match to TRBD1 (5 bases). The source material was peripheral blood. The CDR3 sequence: CASSMFGANTEAFF. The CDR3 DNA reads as TGTGCCAGTAGTATGTTTGGGGCGAACACTGAAGCTTTCTTT.